A single sample gave rise to the 17 T cell receptor beta chains below, sequenced in a study of T cell responses to AZD1222 COVID-19 vaccine. Some clones are missing from TCRdb's copy, which holds only in-frame ones; the method was immunoSEQ multiplex PCR. Of around 66,000 clones listed, 88% are singletons. Material: peripheral blood, obtained 28 days after the second dose of the MenACWY control vaccine. These receptors all stem from an adult who received the MenACWY meningococcal vaccine as a control.

This clone appeared once. The V and J genes are TRBV7-9 and TRBJ2-1; D gene unclear. This CDR3 spans 13 amino acids. Trimming cost V 3 bases and J 4 bases, with 7 bases left between them. Germline CDR1 is SEHNR and CDR2 is FQNEAQ (reference sequence). CDR3 in amino acids: CASSLASYNEQFF. The CDR3 DNA follows: TGTGCCAGCAGCTTGGCTTCTTACAATGAGCAGTTCTTC.

The table lists this clone with a few counts. This chain uses TRBV5-1 with TRBJ2-1, with a possible D match to TRBD2 (6 bases). The CDR3 sequence is 12 residues long. Trimming removed 3 bases at V and 15 bases at J, with 16 bases between. Germline CDR1 SGHRS, CDR2 YFSETQ. The CDR3 DNA follows: TGCGCCAGCAGCTCGAGCGGGTTCCTGCCGTTCTTC. Protein sequence: CASSSSGFLPFF. The variable domain in full, completed from reference TRBV5-1 and TRBJ2-1, reads KAGVTQTPRYLIKTRGQQVTLSCSPISGHRSVSWYQQTPGQGLQFLFEYFSETQRNKGNFPGRFSGRQFSNSRSEMNVSTLELGDSALYLCASSSSGFLPFFGPGTRLTVL.

This clone was seen once. This chain connects TRBV15 to TRBJ1-1; a weak D match, TRBD1 (5 bases). This CDR3 has 13 amino acids. Germline V gives CDR1 LNHNV, CDR2 YYDKDF (reference sequence). V was clipped by 6 bases and J by 4 bases, with 12 bases between them. The DNA of the CDR3 is TGTGCCACCAGTTTCCAAGGGGCCACTGAAGCTTTCTTT. Translation gives CATSFQGATEAFF.

This rearrangement joins TRBV10-3 to TRBJ2-3, with TRBD2 identical over 15 bases. The trim removed 1 base at V and 0 bases at J, leaving 5 bases unmatched. The CDR3 consists of 19 residues. The V gene's germline CDR1 is ENHRY and CDR2 SYGVKD. The CDR3 loop reads CAISEFPGLAGGSTDTQYF. The CDR3 DNA reads TGTGCCATCAGTGAGTTTCCAGGACTAGCGGGGGGGAGCACAGATACGCAGTATTTT.

This rearrangement joins TRBV5-4 to TRBJ2-5; D is uncertain. The CDR3 is 11 amino acids. V lost 2 bases and J 4 bases, leaving 3 bases between the germline ends. The germline CDR1 and CDR2 sequences are SGHNT and YYREEE (reference sequence). The CDR3 region has the DNA TGTGCCAGCAGCTTTTTAGAGACCCAGTACTTC. Amino acid sequence: CASSFLETQYF.

The chain has TRBV5-1 and TRBJ1-6, with D hard to call. Germline-derived CDR1 and CDR2 are SGHRS and YFSETQ. Deletions cut 3 bases from V and 4 bases from J, with 8 bases between. This CDR3 spans 14 amino acids. The CDR3, as DNA: TGCGCCAGCAGCTCCGGACCGTATAATTCACCCCTCCACTTT. Protein sequence: CASSSGPYNSPLHF.

This clone is a singleton in its sample. The genes are TRBV18 and TRBJ2-7; 12 nucleotides match TRBD1. CDR3 length: 17 residues. V gave up 2 bases and J gave up 0 bases; unmatched junction bases: 5. The germline V gene has CDR1 KGHSH and CDR2 LQKENI. CDR3 DNA: TGTGCCAGCTCACCAGTGGGGACAGGGGGCCTCTCCTACGAGCAGTACTTC. Amino acids: CASSPVGTGGLSYEQYF.

This chain links TRBV28 with TRBJ1-6; D is perhaps TRBD1 (5 bases). Germline V gene data show CDR1 as MDHEN and CDR2 as SYDVKM. The V end lost 2 bases, the J end lost 5 bases, and 19 bases lay between the germline ends. CDR3 length: 18 amino acids. This chain's CDR3 is CASSLAPRTYLHNSPLHF. In nucleotides, the CDR3 is TGTGCCAGCAGTTTAGCCCCACGGACATACCTTCATAATTCACCCCTCCACTTT.

V gene TRBV10-3 combines with J gene TRBJ1-5; 7 bases match TRBD1. CDR3 length: 13 residues. The V and J ends lost 11 bases and 7 bases, in that order; junction bases with no gene match: 11. The germline gives CDR1 ENHRY, CDR2 SYGVKD. CDR3 sequence: CAAQGGEGQPQHF. CDR3 nucleotide sequence: TGTGCCGCCCAGGGGGGAGAAGGGCAGCCCCAGCATTTT.

V is TRBV30 and J is TRBJ1-6, with 7 nucleotides matching TRBD1. V shed 3 bases, J shed 7 bases, and the junction held 3 bases outside the gene matches. This CDR3 is 13 amino acids long. Germline V CDR1 and CDR2: GTSNPN, SVGIG (reference sequence). The CDR3 sequence is CAWSEGGNSPLHF. The CDR3 bases are TGTGCCTGGAGCGAAGGGGGCAATTCACCCCTCCACTTT.

J is TRBJ2-7 and V is TRBV13, with TRBD2 identical over 7 bases. Per germline, CDR1 PRHDT and CDR2 FYEKMQ (reference sequence). V lost 6 bases to trimming and J lost 2 bases; unmatched junction nucleotides: 7. The CDR3 consists of 14 residues. The CDR3 bases are TGTGCCAGCAGTCCCGGACTAGGAACCTACGAGCAGTACTTC. Translating it yields CASSPGLGTYEQYF.

The chain recombines TRBV18 with TRBJ2-1, with 8 bases identical to TRBD2. J was trimmed by 4 bases and V by 3 bases; bases with no gene match: 5. The CDR3 consists of 15 residues. Germline CDR1 and CDR2: KGHSH and LQKENI. CDR3 loop: CASSPSGGGYNEQFF. The CDR3, as DNA: TGTGCCAGCTCACCGTCGGGGGGGGGATACAATGAGCAGTTCTTC.

The rearrangement joins TRBV15 to TRBJ2-3; tentatively, D is TRBD1 (6 bases). V shed 0 bases and J shed 4 bases, with 11 bases lying between them. Germline V gene sequence: CDR1 LNHNV, CDR2 YYDKDF (reference sequence). There are 15 residues in the CDR3. The CDR3 DNA reads TGTGCCACCAGCAGAGACAGGGGCCCCGCAGATACGCAGTATTTT. This translates into CATSRDRGPADTQYF.

The V gene is TRBV4-1, the J gene TRBJ1-1; D uncertain. The ends were cut back, 4 bases at V and 1 base at J, with 13 bases in the middle. Germline CDR1 reads MGHRA; CDR2 reads YSYEKL. The CDR3 length is 15 residues. The CDR3 reads CASSPFPTRNTEAFF. In nucleotides, the CDR3 is TGCGCCAGCAGCCCTTTCCCGACACGGAACACTGAAGCTTTCTTT.

The genes are TRBV5-1 and TRBJ2-7; 7 nucleotides align to TRBD1. Germline V gene lookup returns CDR1 SGHRS and CDR2 YFSETQ. Unmatched junction bases numbered 13, after V lost 0 bases and J lost 7 bases. The CDR3 is 16 amino acids. The CDR3 coding sequence is TGCGCCAGCAGCTTGGGGGACAGCAATATCCGTCAGGAGCAGTACTTC. Its translation: CASSLGDSNIRQEQYF.

This chain links TRBV7-9 with TRBJ1-3, with D uncertain. Germline V gene lookup returns CDR1 SEHNR and CDR2 FQNEAQ (reference sequence). Between the trimmed V and J ends, which lost 4 bases and 0 bases, there was a span of 19 bases. The CDR3 runs to 18 residues. CDR3 sequence (DNA): TGTGCCAGCAGCTCATGGCCCGGATGGACCAACTCTGGAAACACCATATATTTT. This codes for CASSSWPGWTNSGNTIYF.

V is TRBV3-1 (or the pseudogene TRBV3-2) and J is TRBJ1-5; a possible D gene is TRBD1 (6 bases). CDR3 length: 14 residues. The germline V gene has CDR1 LGHDT and CDR2 YNNKEL (reference sequence). Trimming took off 3 bases at V and 7 bases at J, with 13 bases between the two ends. The CDR3, as DNA: TGTGCCAGCAGCCAGGTGGGGGCGCAGCAGCCCCAGCATTTT. Residues: CASSQVGAQQPQHF.